These T cell receptor beta chains were read from a single sample in a study of shared clonotypes between healthy human individuals. TCRdb keeps only in-frame clones here, not all; method: immunoSEQ multiplex PCR. This table has about 1.5 million clones, under 99% appearing once. The sample was naive CD4+ T cells sorted from blood. These TCRs come from a man between 25 and 39 years old in good health. The CDR3 runs from the conserved cysteine through the conserved F or W. The order of the fields is clone size, D gene, V gene, J gene, CDR3 DNA, CDR3 protein. A D gene is named only where the DNA matches it firmly. For some rows the clone size is stated as once, few or many, or as a class when expanded; others skip it.

clone size: .; D gene: TRBD2; V gene: TRBV7-2; J gene: TRBJ2-5; CDR3 DNA: TGTGCCAGCAGCTTAGGCGGAATAGCGGGAGGCCAAGAGACCCAGTACTTC; CDR3 protein: CASSLGGIAGGQETQYF
clone size: .; D gene: .; V gene: TRBV4-1; J gene: TRBJ1-2; CDR3 DNA: TGCGCCAGCAGCCGGGAGGGTAGGGGGGAGCCTGGCTACACCTTC; CDR3 protein: CASSREGRGEPGYTF
clone size: few; D gene: .; V gene: TRBV5-1; J gene: TRBJ1-5; CDR3 DNA: TGCGCCAGCAGCTTGGCCCCAACAGTTCAGCCCCAGCATTTT; CDR3 protein: CASSLAPTVQPQHF
clone size: .; D gene: TRBD1; V gene: TRBV9; J gene: TRBJ1-4; CDR3 DNA: TGTGCCAGCATTAGTAAAGGACAGGTTAATGAAAAACTGTTTTTT; CDR3 protein: CASISKGQVNEKLFF
clone size: .; D gene: .; V gene: TRBV28; J gene: TRBJ2-7; CDR3 DNA: TGTGCCAGCGGTCCTACGCGGGGCCTAGGATCTCCCTACGAGCAGTACTTC; CDR3 protein: CASGPTRGLGSPYEQYF
clone size: once; D gene: .; V gene: TRBV7-9; J gene: TRBJ2-1; CDR3 DNA: TGTGCCAGCAGCTTAGCCGGACAACTCTACAATGAGCAGTTCTTC; CDR3 protein: CASSLAGQLYNEQFF
clone size: .; D gene: TRBD2; V gene: TRBV29-1; J gene: TRBJ2-3; CDR3 DNA: TGCAGCGCGGGGACTAGCGGCAGCACAGATACGCAGTATTTT; CDR3 protein: CSAGTSGSTDTQYF
clone size: .; D gene: .; V gene: TRBV27; J gene: TRBJ1-1; CDR3 DNA: TGTGCCAGCAGTTCCCCTGCAACCGGGAGGGAGGGAGCTTTCTTT; CDR3 protein: CASSSPATGREGAFF
clone size: .; D gene: .; V gene: TRBV6-5; J gene: TRBJ1-5; CDR3 DNA: TGTGCCAGCAGTTACTCGGGGGTGGTGGGCAATCAGCCCCAGCATTTT; CDR3 protein: CASSYSGVVGNQPQHF
clone size: .; D gene: .; V gene: TRBV18; J gene: TRBJ1-3; CDR3 DNA: TGTGCCAGCTCACCCGGGACACCGGTAACCTCTGGAAACACCATATATTTT; CDR3 protein: CASSPGTPVTSGNTIYF
clone size: .; D gene: TRBD2; V gene: TRBV10-3; J gene: TRBJ2-2; CDR3 DNA: TGTGCCATCAGTGATCCTAGCGGGAGATCCGGGGAGCTGTTTTTT; CDR3 protein: CAISDPSGRSGELFF
clone size: .; D gene: .; V gene: TRBV11-3; J gene: TRBJ2-7; CDR3 DNA: TGTGCCAGCAGCTTCGGCAGGGCCTACGAGCAGTACTTC; CDR3 protein: CASSFGRAYEQYF
clone size: .; D gene: .; V gene: TRBV29-1; J gene: TRBJ2-1; CDR3 DNA: TGCAGCGTTGAAGTTACTCCTGGGAGTCGGAGAACCCGCAATGAGCAGTTCTTC; CDR3 protein: CSVEVTPGSRRTRNEQFF
clone size: .; D gene: .; V gene: TRBV28; J gene: TRBJ2-4; CDR3 DNA: TGTGCCAGCAGTGTAATGGACAGACTAGCCAAAAACATTCAGTACTTC; CDR3 protein: CASSVMDRLAKNIQYF
clone size: .; D gene: TRBD2; V gene: TRBV4-1; J gene: TRBJ2-7; CDR3 DNA: TGCGCCAGCAGCCGGACCCTAGCGGGCGACGAGCAGTACTTC; CDR3 protein: CASSRTLAGDEQYF
clone size: .; D gene: .; V gene: TRBV27; J gene: TRBJ2-3; CDR3 DNA: TGTGCCAGCAGCTCTTTCCGGGGCAGCACAGATACGCAGTATTTT; CDR3 protein: CASSSFRGSTDTQYF
clone size: .; D gene: TRBD2; V gene: TRBV11-2; J gene: TRBJ2-3; CDR3 DNA: TGTGCCAGCAGCTCCGGGACTAGCCCCACAGATACGCAGTATTTT; CDR3 protein: CASSSGTSPTDTQYF
clone size: .; D gene: TRBD1; V gene: TRBV28; J gene: TRBJ1-5; CDR3 DNA: TGTGCCAGCAGCTACTACAGGGGGCGCGGGAGCAATCAGCCCCAGCATTTT; CDR3 protein: CASSYYRGRGSNQPQHF
clone size: .; D gene: .; V gene: TRBV28; J gene: TRBJ2-7; CDR3 DNA: TGTGCCAGCGGATCCCCTGGACTTTACGAGCAGTACTTC; CDR3 protein: CASGSPGLYEQYF
clone size: .; D gene: TRBD2; V gene: TRBV27; J gene: TRBJ2-1; CDR3 DNA: TGTGCCAGCGGGGAACTCGGGCTAGCGGGAGGGTTTCCTTTAGATGAGCAGTTCTTC; CDR3 protein: CASGELGLAGGFPLDEQFF
clone size: .; D gene: TRBD1; V gene: TRBV5-5; J gene: TRBJ1-1; CDR3 DNA: TGTGCCAGCAGCATGGGACAGGGAGGGACTGAAGCTTTCTTT; CDR3 protein: CASSMGQGGTEAFF
clone size: once; D gene: .; V gene: TRBV27; J gene: TRBJ2-7; CDR3 DNA: TGTGCCAGTGGAGGGGGGTTCTACGAGCAGTACTTC; CDR3 protein: CASGGGFYEQYF
clone size: .; D gene: TRBD2; V gene: TRBV5-1; J gene: TRBJ2-3; CDR3 DNA: TGCGCCAGCAGCCGGGGGGTAGCTTTCCCAGATACGCAGTATTTT; CDR3 protein: CASSRGVAFPDTQYF
clone size: .; D gene: TRBD2; V gene: TRBV5-6; J gene: TRBJ2-2; CDR3 DNA: TGTGCCAGCAGCTCCGGACTAGCGAGACCCACCGGGGAGCTGTTTTTT; CDR3 protein: CASSSGLARPTGELFF
clone size: .; D gene: TRBD1; V gene: TRBV19; J gene: TRBJ2-3; CDR3 DNA: TGTGCCAGTAACCCAGGGGGCTTGAGCACAGATACGCAGTATTTT; CDR3 protein: CASNPGGLSTDTQYF
clone size: .; D gene: TRBD2; V gene: TRBV9; J gene: TRBJ2-2; CDR3 DNA: TGTGCCAGCAGCGTAGCCAGGACTAGCCCTACCGGGGAGCTGTTTTTT; CDR3 protein: CASSVARTSPTGELFF